This T cell receptor (beta chain) was recorded in a study of blood T cell repertoires in COVID-19 (dated by TCRdb to the early 2020s). For the wider study: Samples from collaborators originated in the United States, Italy and Spain and spanned both the acute and convalescent phases of COVID-19. The prospective study material was composed of cDNA or gDNA derived from T cells, B-cell-depleted T cells, or PBMCs. Deeply sampled blood TCRbeta repertoires from subjects exposed to, actively infected with, or recovered from COVID-19 were included in the dataset. The repertoires were released in a freely available public database meant as a resource for research on the immune response to SARS-CoV-2. Samples came from the ongoing ImmuneRACE study (first 160 participants) plus 1,254 subjects from 6 global collaborators. Sample metadata almost always included a de-identified subject ID, COVID-19 status, age in years and sex. Where HLA class I and class II types were available, the types were taken from metadata supplied by the sample provider, not from assay-based typing.

The germline V gene yields MNHEY for CDR1 and SVGAGI for CDR2. V sheds 9 bases and J sheds 3 bases, leaving 14 bases between their ends. Including the terminal cysteine and phenylalanine, the CDR3 comprises 13 residues. Here the CDR3 DNA is all that survives: 39 bases in frame from base 1. Collaborating institutions collected whole blood in K2EDTA tubes following their own protocols. For TCRbeta analysis, collaborator samples were shipped as frozen whole blood, as isolated PBMCs, or as DNA extracted from either sample type. What the work shows at the level of the full study, not this receptor alone: Clinical and demographic metadata were provided uncurated, with the amount varying by source and participant.

As regards this clone: Its cognate antigen has yet to be identified. No quality values exist for individual bases; no much larger clone is one base distant.

TCRbeta CDR3 regions were amplified from genomic DNA using the immunoSEQ Assay, a bias-controlled multiplex PCR. As for the original processing: Within the assay, amplification of reference gene primers was used to estimate how many nucleated cells each sample contained. To quantify the absolute abundance of each unique TCRbeta CDR3 rearrangement, sequence reads were collapsed and filtered. For each sample, productive Simpson clonality was calculated as the square root of Simpson's diversity index over productive rearrangements. In TCRdb, the immuneACCESS table is reduced to in-frame sequences with V and J assigned. These tables do not hold every clone; where another copy was compared, an unresolved V gene accounts for under half, and the others remain unexplained. Clone size and V and J calls were adopted from that table, with D and trimming inferred from the DNA. In all, the sample holds roughly 60,000 clones, and over 85% of those were seen once. 5% to 6% of the sample is in the top ten clones.

The sequence is built from TRBV6-5 and TRBJ1-1; tentative D gene TRBD1, with 6 bases matching. This TCR derives from a human donor in a cohort sampled during active COVID-19. The sequenced sample consisted of peripheral blood. The CDR3 here reads CASRREGDTEAFF. The DNA sequence is given as TGTGCCAGTCGGAGGGAGGGGGACACTGAAGCTTTCTTT.